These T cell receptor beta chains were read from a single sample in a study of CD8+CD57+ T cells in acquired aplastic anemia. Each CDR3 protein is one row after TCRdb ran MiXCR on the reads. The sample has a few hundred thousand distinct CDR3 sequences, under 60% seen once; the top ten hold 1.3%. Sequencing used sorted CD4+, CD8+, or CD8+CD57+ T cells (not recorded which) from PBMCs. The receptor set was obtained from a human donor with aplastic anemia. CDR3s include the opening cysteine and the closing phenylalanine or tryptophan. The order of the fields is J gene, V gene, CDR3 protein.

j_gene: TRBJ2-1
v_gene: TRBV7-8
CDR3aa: CASSQGITDNEQFF

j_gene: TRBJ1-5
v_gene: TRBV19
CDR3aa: CATWDLSNQPQHF

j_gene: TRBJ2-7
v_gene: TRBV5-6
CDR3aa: CASSPAANEQYF

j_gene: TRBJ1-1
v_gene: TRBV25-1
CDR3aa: CASRQIGRMNTEAFF

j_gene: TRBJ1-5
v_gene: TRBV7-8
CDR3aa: CASSSHPQGSNQPQHF

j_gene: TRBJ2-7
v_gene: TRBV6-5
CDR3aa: CASSYVTEQYF

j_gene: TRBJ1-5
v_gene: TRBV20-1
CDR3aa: CSARVSLGNSNQPQHF

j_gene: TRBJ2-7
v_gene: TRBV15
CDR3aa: CATSEDFLAANIAYEQYF

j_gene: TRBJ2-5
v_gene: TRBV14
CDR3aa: CASSSIIGDWETQYF

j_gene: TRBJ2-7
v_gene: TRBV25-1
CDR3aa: CASSPRGLADYEQYF

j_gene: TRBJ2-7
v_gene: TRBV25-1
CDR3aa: CASSAGLAIVGEQYF

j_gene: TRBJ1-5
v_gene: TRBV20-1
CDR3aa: CSAKAGQGHQPQHF

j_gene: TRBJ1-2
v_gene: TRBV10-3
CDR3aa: CAIGLRDSEYGYTF

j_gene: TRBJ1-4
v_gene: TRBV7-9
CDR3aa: CASSPPPASNEKLFF

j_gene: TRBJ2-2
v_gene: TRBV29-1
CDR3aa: CSVELAEATYTGELFF

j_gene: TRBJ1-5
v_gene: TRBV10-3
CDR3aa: CAISGSNQPQHF

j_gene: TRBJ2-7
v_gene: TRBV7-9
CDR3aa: CASSLVPTETGQYF

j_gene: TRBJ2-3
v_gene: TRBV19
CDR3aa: CASSMGGGPTDTQYF

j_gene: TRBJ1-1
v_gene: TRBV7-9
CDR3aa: CAWSNYRGRASRGQNTEAFF

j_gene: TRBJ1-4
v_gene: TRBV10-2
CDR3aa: CASSLNTLGLFF

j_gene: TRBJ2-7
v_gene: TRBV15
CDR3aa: CATSSYGLGSIGDYEQYF

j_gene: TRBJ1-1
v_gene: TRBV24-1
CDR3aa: CATSFGLGTEAFF

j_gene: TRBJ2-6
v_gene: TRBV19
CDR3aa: CASTLGTRANVLTF

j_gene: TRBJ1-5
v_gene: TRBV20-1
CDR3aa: CSARIPQGNQPQHF

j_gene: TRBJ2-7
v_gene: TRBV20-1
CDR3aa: CSARETGPYEQYF

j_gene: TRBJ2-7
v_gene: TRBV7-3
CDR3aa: CASSPQTGDEKYF

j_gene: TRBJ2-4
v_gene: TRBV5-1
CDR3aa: CASKLELAGGSSDGKNIQYF

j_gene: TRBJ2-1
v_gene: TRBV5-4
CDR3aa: CASSLMTSGYNEQFF

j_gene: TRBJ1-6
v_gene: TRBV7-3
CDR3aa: CASSLHGGDRADNSPLHF

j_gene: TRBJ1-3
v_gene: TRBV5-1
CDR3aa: CASSLDVVAGNTIYF

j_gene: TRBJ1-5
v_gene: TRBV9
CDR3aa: CASSVGSQGNQPQHF

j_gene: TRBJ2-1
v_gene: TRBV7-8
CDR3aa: CASSIQPTSYEQFF

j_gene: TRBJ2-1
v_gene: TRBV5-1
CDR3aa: CASSLGGISNNEQFF

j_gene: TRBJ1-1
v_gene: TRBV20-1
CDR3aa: CSAAHRVFTEAFF

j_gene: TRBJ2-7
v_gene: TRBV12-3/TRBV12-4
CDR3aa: CASSLSEVYEQYF

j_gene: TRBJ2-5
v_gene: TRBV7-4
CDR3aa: CASSFPGWGQYF

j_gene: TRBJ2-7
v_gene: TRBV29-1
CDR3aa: CSARDRSVVEQYF

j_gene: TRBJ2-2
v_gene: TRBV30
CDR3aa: CAWSQPGQGASGELFF

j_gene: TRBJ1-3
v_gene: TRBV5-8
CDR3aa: CASSLDTLTSGNTIYF

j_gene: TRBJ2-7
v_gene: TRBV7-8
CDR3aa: CASSLAAGVSSYEQYF

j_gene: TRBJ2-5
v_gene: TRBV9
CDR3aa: CASSDIRQYQETQYF

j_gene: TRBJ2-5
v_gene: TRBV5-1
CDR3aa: CASSIQGSQETQYF

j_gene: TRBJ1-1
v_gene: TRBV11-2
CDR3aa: CASSLPGQGNTEAFF